The text below deals with one TCR beta chain. Assay used: immunoSEQ multiplex PCR; TCRdb lists only in-frame clones, some missing. Of under 55,000 clones listed, roughly 85% were seen once; the top ten hold less than 6%. The CDR3 sequence is 15 residues long. Germline V lookup: CDR1 MNHEY, CDR2 SVGEGT. V was pared by 6 bases and J by 0 bases, with 15 bases between. The source of the sample is a study of blood T cell repertoires in COVID-19. On the study more broadly: Samples of COVID-19 (acute and convalescent) were obtained from the United States, Italy and Spain.

The sample was peripheral blood. This receptor was identified in a human donor in a cohort sampled during active COVID-19. The chain recombines TRBV6-2 or TRBV6-3 with TRBJ2-7; tentative D call: TRBD1 (5 bases). The CDR3 nucleotides are TGTGCCAGCAGCTTTAGACAGCTGAGCTCCTACGAGCAGTACTTC. Translating it yields CASSFRQLSSYEQYF.